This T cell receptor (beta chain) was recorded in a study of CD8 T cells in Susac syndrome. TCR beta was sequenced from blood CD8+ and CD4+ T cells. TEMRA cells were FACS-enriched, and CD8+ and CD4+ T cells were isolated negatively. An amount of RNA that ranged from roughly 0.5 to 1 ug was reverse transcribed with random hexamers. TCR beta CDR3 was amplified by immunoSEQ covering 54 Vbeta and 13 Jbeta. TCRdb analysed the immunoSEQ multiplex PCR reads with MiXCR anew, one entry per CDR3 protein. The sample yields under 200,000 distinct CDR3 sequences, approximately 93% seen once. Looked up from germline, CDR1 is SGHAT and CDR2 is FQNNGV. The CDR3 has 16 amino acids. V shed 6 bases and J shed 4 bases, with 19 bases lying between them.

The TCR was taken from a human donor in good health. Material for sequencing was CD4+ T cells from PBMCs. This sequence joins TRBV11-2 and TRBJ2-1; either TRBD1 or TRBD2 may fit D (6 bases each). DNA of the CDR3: TGTGCCAGCAGAACTCTACGGGGGCGACTATACAATGAGCAGTTCTTC. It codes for CASRTLRGRLYNEQFF.